This record looks at one TCR beta chain sequence and its context. Only in-frame clones appear in the TCRdb table, and some are missing; sequencing was by immunoSEQ multiplex PCR. The table lists roughly 200,000 clones, roughly 87% of them singletons. All enrollees were about 18 to 100 years old and from approximately 24 US areas. V was shortened by 0 bases and J by 0 bases, with 4 bases between the two germline ends. CDR1 is SGDLS and CDR2 is YYNGEE in the germline V gene. CDR3 length equals 14 residues. This sample stems from a study of blood T cell repertoires in COVID-19. Study-level background: PBMCs, B-cell-depleted T cells, or T cells were the source of the cDNA or gDNA that made up the material.

This receptor was taken from a young man in a cohort exposed to, infected with or recovered from COVID-19 (not recorded which). The sample taken for sequencing was PBMCs or T cells enriched from blood (not recorded which). The rearrangement joins TRBV9 to TRBJ1-5; D remains unclear. CDR3 protein: CASSVAGSNQPQHF. The DNA of the CDR3 is TGTGCCAGCAGCGTAGCGGGTAGCAATCAGCCCCAGCATTTT.